This passage covers 29 T cell receptor beta chains from one sample sequenced in a study of cytomegalovirus exposure and HLA in healthy donors. The PCR was carried out with 60 Vbeta primers and 13 Jbeta primers. Profiling relied on immunoSEQ multiplex PCR, and the TCRdb table lists in-frame clones only, not all of them. This sample has around 94,000 clones, with roughly 73% found just once. Sequenced input: PBMCs. These receptors were obtained from a male donor in good health and CMV-seropositive.

J is TRBJ1-6 and V is TRBV4-1, with a tentative D call TRBD1 (6 bases). The CDR3 has 16 amino acids. V was cut by 1 base and J by 10 bases, with 17 bases left in between. In germline, CDR1 is MGHRA, CDR2 YSYEKL. CDR3 coding DNA: TGCGCCAGCAGCCAAGTAGGAAAGGGGGTACAATCACCCCTCCACTTT. The encoded protein is CASSQVGKGVQSPLHF.

The CDR3 nucleotides read TGTGCCAGCAGTGAGGGGCTGAATGAAAAACTGTTTTTT. Residues: CASSEGLNEKLFF. J is TRBJ1-4 and V is TRBV6-4; the D gene is possibly TRBD1 (5 bases). Germline loops: CDR1 MRHNA, CDR2 SNTAGT. The CDR3 spans 13 residues. V was trimmed by 3 bases and J by 5 bases, leaving 7 bases between them.

This sequence joins TRBV6-5 and TRBJ2-7; 7 nucleotides line up with TRBD1. The CDR3 contains 11 residues. V shed 10 bases and J 6 bases; nucleotides not matched to a gene: 6. Germline lookup yields CDR1 MNHEY and CDR2 SVGAGI. For the CDR3, the DNA is TGTGCCACAAAGACAGGGACCGAGCAGTACTTC. As protein: CATKTGTEQYF.

This clone was detected a few times. This chain uses TRBV6-5 with TRBJ2-7, with D maybe TRBD1 (5 bases). Trimming left V 0 bases short and J 1 base short, with 10 bases between. The V gene's germline CDR1 is MNHEY and CDR2 SVGAGI. This CDR3 has 15 residues. The CDR3 DNA is TGTGCCAGCAGTTACTCAGGGGTGTCGTCCTACGAGCAGTACTTC. It is translated as CASSYSGVSSYEQYF.

This clone was picked up one time. The chain joins TRBV5-1 to TRBJ2-2, with TRBD2 identical over 8 bases. CDR3 length equals 19 residues. Germline V gene lookup returns CDR1 SGHRS and CDR2 YFSETQ. V shed 8 bases and J 5 bases; nucleotides not matched to a gene: 23. As DNA, the CDR3 is TGCGCCAGACCCACAACGGCCAAAACCGGGGGGGGAGTGACCGGGGAGCTGTTTTTT. Amino acid sequence: CARPTTAKTGGGVTGELFF.

This chain links TRBV5-1 with TRBJ2-5; TRBD1 agrees at 11 bases. The better agreement between TRBJ2-7 and the DNA end casts doubt on the J call. This CDR3 spans 14 amino acids. Germline CDR1 is SGHRS and CDR2 is YFSETQ. CDR3 sequence reads: CASSRTGGYHEQYF. CDR3 coding DNA: TGCGCCAGCAGTCGGACAGGGGGCTACCACGAGCAGTACTTC.

This chain connects TRBV27 to TRBJ2-3, with 7 bases that match TRBD1. V lost 2 bases to trimming and J lost 0 bases; unmatched junction nucleotides: 8. This CDR3 region has 17 residues. Germline V lookup: CDR1 MNHEY, CDR2 SMNVEV (reference sequence). CDR3 sequence: CASSLPWTGTSTDTQYF. CDR3 DNA: TGTGCCAGCAGTTTACCATGGACAGGAACTAGCACAGATACGCAGTATTTT.

The chain joins TRBV6-5 to TRBJ2-5; D gene ambiguous. Trimming shortened V by 4 bases and J by 2 bases, and 11 bases separated the two germline ends. The CDR3 is made up of 14 amino acids. Germline V gene data show CDR1 as MNHEY and CDR2 as SVGAGI. This chain's CDR3 is CASSSLGSQETQYF. DNA of the CDR3: TGTGCCAGCAGTTCTCTCGGGTCACAAGAGACCCAGTACTTC.

This clone was seen just once. The genes are TRBV5-1 and TRBJ1-2; D unclear. Trimming took 3 bases from V and 5 from J, leaving 20 bases between them. In germline, CDR1 is SGHRS, CDR2 YFSETQ. This CDR3 is 16 amino acids long. This chain's CDR3 is CASSSVTAASIYGYTF. The CDR3 nucleotides are TGCGCCAGCAGCTCGGTGACTGCGGCCTCGATATATGGCTACACCTTC.

This chain uses TRBV7-8 with TRBJ2-2; 9 bases are shared with TRBD1. Germline V gene data show CDR1 as SGHVS and CDR2 as FQNEAQ. The junction had 6 bases not matched to a gene; V was cut back by 1 base and J by 3 bases. CDR3 size: 17 residues. CDR3 protein: CASSLGWGQGHTGELFF. The CDR3, as DNA: TGTGCCAGCAGCTTAGGGTGGGGACAGGGTCACACCGGGGAGCTGTTTTTT.

The chain combines TRBV19 with TRBJ2-1; D possibly corresponds to TRBD1 (6 bases). Deletions cut 9 bases from V and 4 bases from J, with 19 bases between. Germline CDR1 LNHDA, CDR2 SQIVND (reference sequence). The length of the CDR3 is 15 residues. CDR3 sequence (DNA): TGTGCCAGCTCAGGGGTGCAACTTGTATACAATGAGCAGTTCTTC. Residues: CASSGVQLVYNEQFF. Drawing the rest from reference TRBV19 and TRBJ2-1, the complete variable domain is DGGITQSPKYLFRKEGQNVTLSCEQNLNHDAMYWYRQDPGQGLRLIYYSQIVNDFQKGDIAEGYSVSREKKESFPLTVTSAQKNPTAFYLCASSGVQLVYNEQFFGPGTRLTVL.

The chain combines TRBV6-6 with TRBJ2-1; the match to TRBD2 covers 7 bases. Germline values: CDR1 MNHNY, CDR2 SVGAGI (reference sequence). Losses at the gene ends were 6 bases for V and 1 base for J; bases not matched to a gene: 6. The length of the CDR3 is 15 residues. The CDR3 spells CASSRQRGSYNEQFF. For the CDR3, the DNA is TGTGCCAGCAGCCGCCAGCGGGGTTCCTACAATGAGCAGTTCTTC.

This clone was counted a single time. The chain links TRBV6-5 to TRBJ2-5, with a possible D match to TRBD1 (7 bases). The end of the DNA aligns better with TRBJ2-7, so the J call may be wrong. The CDR3 runs 15 residues. Germline V gives CDR1 MNHEY, CDR2 SVGAGI. In nucleotides, the CDR3 is TGTGCCAGCAGTTACGGCGGGACAGCACGGTCCGAGCAGTACTTC. Translating it yields CASSYGGTARSEQYF.

This chain connects TRBV30 to TRBJ1-2; 8 nucleotides agree with TRBD1. The V gene end was trimmed by 3 bases and the J gene end by 4 bases; junction bases not matched to a gene: 10. The length of the CDR3 is 15 residues. Germline CDR1 GTSNPN, CDR2 SVGIG (reference sequence). The CDR3 nucleotides are TGTGCCTGGAGCCACACAACAGGGGGTGGCTATGGCTACACCTTC. Encoded protein: CAWSHTTGGGYGYTF.

This rearrangement joins TRBV28 to TRBJ1-2; 7 bases line up with TRBD1. The trim removed 7 bases at V and 2 bases at J, leaving 10 bases unmatched. The length of the CDR3 is 15 residues. Germline V gene lookup returns CDR1 MDHEN and CDR2 SYDVKM. Written as DNA, the CDR3 is TGTGCCAGCAAAGGGGGCGGTGGGAGAAACTATGGCTACACCTTC. As protein: CASKGGGGRNYGYTF.

DNA for the CDR3: TGTGCCAGTAGTGGGGCTGCTTACAATGAGCAGTTCTTC. Protein sequence: CASSGAAYNEQFF. This chain joins TRBV30 and TRBJ2-1; D possibly corresponds to TRBD1 (5 bases). This CDR3 is 13 amino acids long. Trimming stripped 8 bases from V and 4 bases from J, with 15 bases between. The germline CDR1 and CDR2 sequences are GTSNPN and SVGIG (reference sequence).

Points on this clone: This sample includes further DNA sequences coding for the same CDR3. The chain joins TRBV5-4 to TRBJ2-3; tentatively, D is TRBD1 (5 bases). The CDR3 spans 14 residues. CDR1 SGHNT and CDR2 YYREEE come from the germline V gene (reference sequence). The V gene lost 1 base and the J gene lost 3 bases, with 9 bases spanning the gap. CDR3 bases: TGTGCCAGCAGCTTGTTATCAGGGACAGATACGCAGTATTTT. This gives the protein CASSLLSGTDTQYF.

The V gene is TRBV10-1, the J gene TRBJ1-1; D is perhaps TRBD1 (6 bases). V lost 3 bases to trimming and J lost 1 base, with 12 bases between them. The V gene's germline CDR1 is WNHNN and CDR2 SYGVQD (reference sequence). There are 15 residues in the CDR3. The CDR3 sequence is CASSEQGQRNTEAFF. CDR3 DNA: TGCGCCAGCAGTGAACAGGGTCAGCGGAACACTGAAGCTTTCTTT.

This sequence joins TRBV2 and TRBJ1-3; D perhaps matches TRBD1 (6 bases). The CDR3 totals 14 residues. The germline CDR1 and CDR2 sequences are SNHLY and FYNNEI. Trimming shortened V by 4 bases and J by 3 bases, and 10 bases separated the two germline ends. The CDR3 nucleotides read TGTGCCAGCAGTGGACAGGTTATTGGAAACACCATATATTTT. Its protein is CASSGQVIGNTIYF. The whole variable domain, remainder taken from reference TRBV2 and TRBJ1-3, is EPEVTQTPSHQVTQMGQEVILRCVPISNHLYFYWYRQILGQKVEFLVSFYNNEISEKSEIFDDQFSVERPDGSNFTLKIRSTKLEDSAMYFCASSGQVIGNTIYFGEGSWLTVV.

The chain carries TRBV18 and TRBJ1-6; 7 nucleotides match TRBD1. V lost 1 base to trimming and J lost 7 bases; unmatched junction nucleotides: 4. The CDR3 sequence is 15 residues long. Germline V gives CDR1 KGHSH, CDR2 LQKENI. DNA of the CDR3: TGTGCCAGCTCACCACTTGGCAGGGGGAATTCACCCCTCCACTTT. Residues: CASSPLGRGNSPLHF.

The CDR3 bases are TGTGCCAGCAGCTTAGCCCCGACAGGGGGCGCCGACACTGAAGCTTTCTTT. It is translated as CASSLAPTGGADTEAFF. The chain recombines TRBV7-2 with TRBJ1-1; the match to TRBD1 covers 10 bases. The V and J ends lost 0 bases and 3 bases, in that order; junction bases with no gene match: 7. CDR3 length: 17 amino acids. Germline CDR1 and CDR2: SGHTA and FQGNSA.

The chain uses TRBV11-3 and TRBJ1-3, with TRBD1 matching over 11 bases. CDR1 is SGHNT, CDR2 YENEEA, per germline. The CDR3 runs 17 residues. After removal of 0 bases from V and 0 bases from J, the junction contained 1 base not matched to a gene. DNA for the CDR3: TGTGCCAGCAGCTTAGAAGGGACAGGGGGCTCTGGAAACACCATATATTTT. Translating it yields CASSLEGTGGSGNTIYF.

This rearrangement joins TRBV11-2 to TRBJ2-7; D might be TRBD2 (5 bases). The V gene's germline CDR1 is SGHAT and CDR2 FQNNGV. With 0 bases removed from V and 0 bases from J, the gap between germline ends came to 6 bases. This CDR3 comprises 14 residues. DNA of the CDR3: TGTGCCAGCAGCTTAGACCGGGACTCCTACGAGCAGTACTTC. It codes for CASSLDRDSYEQYF. The whole variable domain, remainder taken from reference TRBV11-2 and TRBJ2-7, is EAGVAQSPRYKIIEKRQSVAFWCNPISGHATLYWYQQILGQGPKLLIQFQNNGVVDDSQLPKDRFSAERLKGVDSTLKIQPAKLEDSAVYLCASSLDRDSYEQYFGPGTRLTVT.

The rearrangement links TRBV2 to TRBJ1-1; weak D call: TRBD1 (6 bases). The germline CDR1 and CDR2 sequences are SNHLY and FYNNEI. V was cut by 5 bases and J by 7 bases, with 20 bases left in between. This CDR3 contains 15 residues. The CDR3 coding sequence is TGTGCCAGCAGTCGATCGGGGGGCGGGTTTAATGAAGCTTTCTTT. Translating it yields CASSRSGGGFNEAFF.

This clone was observed a handful of times. The V gene is TRBV6-5, the J gene TRBJ1-1; the match to TRBD1 covers 7 bases. The CDR3 covers 11 residues. Germline V gene sequence: CDR1 MNHEY, CDR2 SVGAGI. The trim removed 9 bases at V and 6 bases at J, leaving 4 bases unmatched. The CDR3 bases are TGTGCCAGTCACCAGGGGGCTGAAGCTTTCTTT. Its protein is CASHQGAEAFF.

Comment on this clone: At one end the junction does not follow the germline gene, possibly because of a read error. Other DNA variants within this sample encode the same CDR3. The chain uses TRBV7-2 and TRBJ2-3; weak D call: TRBD2 (5 bases). Germline V lookup: CDR1 SGHTA, CDR2 FQGNSA. The CDR3 length is 13 residues. CDR3 amino acids: CASSFEGTDTQYF. CDR3 DNA sequence: TGTGCCAGCAGCTTTGAGGGCACGGATACGCAGTATTTT. Drawing the rest from reference TRBV7-2 and TRBJ2-3, the complete variable domain is GAGVSQSPSNKVTEKGKDVELRCDPISGHTALYWYRQSLGQGLEFLIYFQGNSAPDKSGLPSDRFSAERTGGSVSTLTIQRTQQEDSAVYLCASSFEGTDTQYFGPGTRLTVL.

The chain is built from TRBV15 and TRBJ2-7; D is uncertain. From germline, CDR1 is LNHNV and CDR2 YYDKDF (reference sequence). V lost 1 base and J 6 bases, leaving 7 bases between the germline ends. This CDR3 has 12 residues. CDR3 region: CATSRGYSEQYF. CDR3 coding DNA: TGTGCCACCAGCAGAGGTTACAGCGAGCAGTACTTC.

The gene calls are TRBV5-1 and TRBJ1-1, with D possibly being TRBD1 (5 bases). Germline lookup yields CDR1 SGHRS and CDR2 YFSETQ. CDR3 length equals 15 residues. Between the trimmed V and J ends, which lost 0 bases and 4 bases, there was a span of 13 bases. CDR3 sequence reads: CASSLEGGVGTEAFF. CDR3 nucleotide sequence: TGCGCCAGCAGCTTGGAGGGAGGGGTCGGCACTGAAGCTTTCTTT.

The chain is built from TRBV6-6 and TRBJ1-2, with TRBD1 matching 7 bases. Per germline, CDR1 MNHNY and CDR2 SVGAGI (reference sequence). The CDR3 sequence is 14 residues long. The junction had 8 bases not matched to a gene; V was cut back by 6 bases and J by 4 bases. The CDR3 is CASRYGTAPYGYTF. CDR3 nucleotides: TGTGCCAGCAGATACGGGACAGCTCCCTATGGCTACACCTTC.